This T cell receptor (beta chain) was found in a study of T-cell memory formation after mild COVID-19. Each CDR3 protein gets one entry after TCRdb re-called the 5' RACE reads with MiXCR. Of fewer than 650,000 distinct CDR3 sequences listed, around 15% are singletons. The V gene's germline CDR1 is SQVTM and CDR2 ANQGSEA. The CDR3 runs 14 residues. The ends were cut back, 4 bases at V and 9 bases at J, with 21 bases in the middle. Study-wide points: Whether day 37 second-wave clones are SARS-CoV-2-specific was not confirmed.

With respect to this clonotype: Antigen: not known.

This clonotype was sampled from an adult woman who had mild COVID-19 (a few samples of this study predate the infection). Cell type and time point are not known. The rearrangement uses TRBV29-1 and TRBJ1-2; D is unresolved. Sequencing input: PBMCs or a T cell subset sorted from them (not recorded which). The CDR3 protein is CSVVGRVRDARYTF. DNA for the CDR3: TGCAGCGTTGTGGGGAGGGTACGCGACGCCCGCTACACCTTC.